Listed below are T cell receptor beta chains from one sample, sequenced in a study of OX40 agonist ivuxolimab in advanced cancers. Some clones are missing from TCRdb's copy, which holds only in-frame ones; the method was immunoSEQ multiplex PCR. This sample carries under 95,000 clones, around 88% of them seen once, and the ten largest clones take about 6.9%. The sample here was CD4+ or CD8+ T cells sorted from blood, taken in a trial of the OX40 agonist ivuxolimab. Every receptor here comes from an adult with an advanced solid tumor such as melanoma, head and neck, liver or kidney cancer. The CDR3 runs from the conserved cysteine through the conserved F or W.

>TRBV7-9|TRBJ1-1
CASSKVVGAMNTEAFF
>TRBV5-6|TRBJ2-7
CASSLVTYEQYF
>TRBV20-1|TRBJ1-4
CSATAEEKLFF
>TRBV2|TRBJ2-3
CASTGQGTSTDTQYF
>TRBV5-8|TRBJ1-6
CASSKGIGSPLHF
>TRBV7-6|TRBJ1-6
CASSLGHGTDSPLHF
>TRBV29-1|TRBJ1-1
CSAEGPRDYTEAFF
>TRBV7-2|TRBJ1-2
CASSLGQLNYGYTF
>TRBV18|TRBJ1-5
CASSQGHFGQENQPQHF
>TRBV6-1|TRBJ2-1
CASGRWGYEQFF
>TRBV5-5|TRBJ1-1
CASSLKGPPPEAFF
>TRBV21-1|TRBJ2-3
CAIKGTSGGWDTQYF
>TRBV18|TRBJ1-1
CASSPAESASTEAFF
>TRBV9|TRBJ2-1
CASSVSGSFGNEQFF
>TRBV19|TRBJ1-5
CASSKTYSNQPQHF
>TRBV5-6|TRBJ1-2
CASSRRGNYGYTF
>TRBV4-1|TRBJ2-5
CASSPGGASIPNIQETQYF
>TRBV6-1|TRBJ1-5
CASSEKTWGDQPQHF
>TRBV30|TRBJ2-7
CAWSPTGWRYEQYF
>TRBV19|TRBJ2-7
CASSRTSGRAYEQYF
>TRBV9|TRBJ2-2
CASSGHPAGGIGELFF
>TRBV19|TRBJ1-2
CASSPRDFYGYTF
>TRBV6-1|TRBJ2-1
CASRETSGVNEQFF
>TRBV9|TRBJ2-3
CASSGREASGSFTDTQYF
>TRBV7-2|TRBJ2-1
CASSPGRHLGNEQFF
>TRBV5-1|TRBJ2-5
CASSFGTSGRQETQYF
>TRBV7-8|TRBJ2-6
CASSLLEGANVLTF
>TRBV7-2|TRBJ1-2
CASSPQSGGYGYTF
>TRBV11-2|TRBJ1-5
CASSLARTARNQPQHF
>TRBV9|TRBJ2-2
CASSEGPGVTGELFF